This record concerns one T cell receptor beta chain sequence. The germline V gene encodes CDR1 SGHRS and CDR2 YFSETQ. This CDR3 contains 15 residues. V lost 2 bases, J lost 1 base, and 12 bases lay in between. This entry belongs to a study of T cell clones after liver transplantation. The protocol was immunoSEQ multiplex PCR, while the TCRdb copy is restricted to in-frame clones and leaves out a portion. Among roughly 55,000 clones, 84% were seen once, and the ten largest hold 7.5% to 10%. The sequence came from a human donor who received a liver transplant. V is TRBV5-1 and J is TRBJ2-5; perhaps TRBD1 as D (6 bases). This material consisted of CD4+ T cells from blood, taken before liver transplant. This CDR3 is CASSFRGSGQETQYF. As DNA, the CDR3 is TGCGCCAGCAGCTTCAGGGGTAGTGGCCAAGAGACCCAGTACTTC.